The clone carrying this T cell receptor (beta chain) showed up just a few times. Its specificity is not known. A patient was excluded if there was uncontrolled infection, other autoimmune disease, pregnancy or lactation. RNA transcripts were the template for amplifying TCR beta CDR3 regions. During a first-round RT-PCR of the TCR CDR3, the HTBI primer set was used. TCRdb called the multiplex PCR reads again in MiXCR, with one record for every CDR3 protein. The table has 620,000 or so distinct CDR3 sequences, roughly 15% seen once; the top ten hold about an eighth. This specimen comes from a study of T cells in Graves' hyperthyroidism and ophthalmopathy. Study findings and constraints: Blood also contained most expanded thyroid clonotypes above 0.001. The model foresaw ophthalmopathy a median about 6.1 months prior to onset.

Specimen: blood. The TCR was taken from a woman between 50 and 59 years old with Graves' ophthalmopathy.

The CDR3 here is CASSYIAGGINYEQYF. CDR3 nucleotides: TGTGCCAGCAGTTACATAGCGGGAGGGATAAACTACGAGCAGTACTTC. V gene TRBV6-5 combines with J gene TRBJ2-7; 11 nucleotides align to TRBD2. The CDR3 contains 16 residues. V gave up 2 bases and J gave up 3 bases; unmatched junction bases: 6. Germline V gene data show CDR1 as MNHEY and CDR2 as SVGAGI.